This T cell receptor (beta chain) stems from a study of response to subunit inactivated influenza vaccine. Findings and limits, study-wide: The study's authors posited that every seasonal influenza vaccination enlists few new T cells.

In its sample, this clonotype was seen a few times. Its antigen remains unknown. TCRdb re-derived calls from the RT-PCR reads in MiXCR, one entry per CDR3 protein. The data contain more than 450,000 distinct CDR3 sequences, approximately 10% of them seen just once; the ten biggest clones take up about a tenth. The CDR3 covers 15 residues. V shed 2 bases and J 4 bases; nucleotides not matched to a gene: 5. Germline V gene data show CDR1 as SNHLY and CDR2 as FYNNEI. The chain employs TRBV2 and TRBJ1-5, with 7 bases lining up with TRBD1. The receptor was derived from a man aged 45-65 years who received an inactivated influenza vaccine. The sequencing here drew on PBMCs from blood, taken on the day of vaccination. The CDR3 DNA is TGTGCCAGCAGTGAAATAGGGGACAGAAATCAGCCCCAGCATTTT. Protein: CASSEIGDRNQPQHF.